These 6 T cell receptor beta chains were sequenced from one sample in a study of T-cell memory formation after mild COVID-19. TCRdb analysed the 5' RACE reads with MiXCR anew, one entry per CDR3 protein. Of a few hundred thousand distinct CDR3 sequences listed, 25% were seen once; the top ten hold approximately 12%. The sample taken for sequencing was PBMCs or a T cell subset sorted from them (not recorded which). All receptors come from an adult woman who had mild COVID-19 (a few samples of this study predate the infection). Cell type and time point are not known.

This clonotype was seen a handful of times. This chain connects TRBV4-2 to TRBJ2-3; 8 bases map to TRBD1. Germline V gene lookup returns CDR1 LGHNA and CDR2 YNFKEQ. This CDR3 is built from 16 residues. J was trimmed by 1 base and V by 4 bases; bases with no gene match: 7. The CDR3 nucleotides read TGTGCCAGCAGCCTCAGACAGGGGTGGCGCACAGATACGCAGTATTTT. This gives the protein CASSLRQGWRTDTQYF.

The rearrangement uses TRBV6-5 and TRBJ1-5; D is possibly TRBD1 (6 bases). The CDR3 length is 15 residues. Germline CDR1 reads MNHEY; CDR2 reads SVGAGI. The V and J ends lost 0 bases and 6 bases respectively, with 12 bases between them. The CDR3 DNA reads as TGTGCCAGCAGTTACTCTAGGGAAGGGGGTCAGCCCCAGCATTTT. It codes for CASSYSREGGQPQHF.

The CDR3 sequence: CASMVGGYNEQFF. CDR3 DNA: TGTGCCAGTATGGTAGGGGGGTACAATGAGCAGTTCTTC. J is TRBJ2-1 and V is TRBV19, with D perhaps being TRBD1 or TRBD2 (6 bases each). Germline CDR1 is LNHDA and CDR2 is SQIVND (reference sequence). V was shortened by 7 bases and J by 4 bases, with 11 bases between the two germline ends. The CDR3 totals 13 residues.

This clonotype appeared a few times. The chain recombines TRBV29-1 with TRBJ2-7; 8 bases fit TRBD2. Per the germline V gene, CDR1 is SQVTM and CDR2 is ANQGSEA. Losses at the gene ends were 3 bases for V and 1 base for J; bases not matched to a gene: 5. CDR3 length equals 14 residues. This chain's CDR3 is CSVEGIAGSYEQYF. The CDR3 bases are TGCAGCGTTGAGGGAATAGCGGGGTCCTACGAGCAGTACTTC.

This chain uses TRBV19 with TRBJ1-2, with 8 bases matching TRBD1. J gave up 4 bases and V 6 bases, and 7 bases lay outside the gene matches. Germline-derived CDR1 and CDR2 are LNHDA and SQIVND (reference sequence). The CDR3 has 14 amino acids. The CDR3 nucleotides read TGTGCCAGTAGACGGACAGGGACAAGCTATGGCTACACCTTC. As protein: CASRRTGTSYGYTF. The entire variable domain, with the rest obtained from reference TRBV19 and TRBJ1-2, is as follows: DGGITQSPKYLFRKEGQNVTLSCEQNLNHDAMYWYRQDPGQGLRLIYYSQIVNDFQKGDIAEGYSVSREKKESFPLTVTSAQKNPTAFYLCASRRTGTSYGYTFGSGTRLTVV.

The chain has TRBV18 and TRBJ1-1, with unresolved D. Trimming took 3 bases from V and 0 from J, leaving 14 bases between them. CDR3 length: 16 amino acids. CDR1 is KGHSH and CDR2 is LQKENI in the germline V gene. The CDR3 region is CASSPPDEVMNTEAFF. For the CDR3, the DNA is TGTGCCAGCTCACCTCCCGACGAAGTCATGAACACTGAAGCTTTCTTT. The variable domain in full, with the rest retrieved from reference TRBV18 and TRBJ1-1, is NAGVMQNPRHLVRRRGQEARLRCSPMKGHSHVYWYRQLPEEGLKFMVYLQKENIIDESGMPKERFSAEFPKEGPSILRIQQVVRGDSAAYFCASSPPDEVMNTEAFFGQGTRLTVV.